Each of the 17 T cell receptor beta chains below was sequenced from the same sample in a study of a mutant IDH1 vaccine in newly diagnosed glioma. Using immunoSEQ multiplex PCR, the repertoire was profiled, and TCRdb retains in-frame clones only, with some absent. The table has about 32,000 clones, approximately 89% seen once. The time point denotes: week 47, end of study. Each vaccine dose was 300 ug of mutant IDH1 20-mer peptide, with topical imiquimod. The antigens these receptors bind are not known. The sample was PBMCs, taken from a glioma patient whose treatment included an IDH1 peptide vaccine. All receptors derive from a man aged 35 to 55 with glioma.

The chain uses TRBV4-3 and TRBJ2-5; tentatively, D is TRBD1 (5 bases). Near its end, the DNA agrees better with TRBJ2-7, so the J call may be wrong. The germline gives CDR1 LGHNA, CDR2 YSLEER. The CDR3 runs to 15 residues. CDR3 sequence: CASSQDPRVSYEQYF. For the CDR3, the DNA is TGCGCCAGCAGCCAAGATCCCAGGGTTTCCTACGAGCAGTACTTC.

The chain recombines TRBV27 with TRBJ2-2; D is unclear. Germline values: CDR1 MNHEY, CDR2 SMNVEV (reference sequence). This CDR3 is 12 amino acids long. Deletions cut 1 base from V and 8 bases from J, with 5 bases between. The CDR3 nucleotides read TGTGCCAGCAGTTTATTGACGGGGGAGCTGTTTTTT. It is translated as CASSLLTGELFF.

The chain recombines TRBV7-6 with TRBJ2-7; no firm D call. The germline V gene has CDR1 SGHVS and CDR2 FNYEAQ. This CDR3 region has 14 residues. V was cut by 6 bases and J by 0 bases, with 12 bases left in between. The CDR3 bases are TGTGCCAGCAGACCGGACGGATTCTCCTACGAGCAGTACTTC. Translation gives CASRPDGFSYEQYF.

The rearrangement uses TRBV5-1 and TRBJ2-2; a possible D gene is TRBD1 (6 bases). Germline-derived CDR1 and CDR2 are SGHRS and YFSETQ. There are 13 residues in the CDR3. V gave up 2 bases and J gave up 6 bases, with 8 bases separating them. CDR3 amino acids: CASSLQGSGELFF. In DNA, the CDR3 is TGCGCCAGCAGCTTACAGGGATCCGGGGAGCTGTTTTTT.

V is TRBV11-2 and J is TRBJ2-5, with 14 nucleotides matching TRBD2. V dropped 5 bases and J dropped 10; count of bases not matched to a gene: 6. This CDR3 is 14 amino acids long. Per the germline V gene, CDR1 is SGHAT and CDR2 is FQNNGV. The CDR3 DNA reads TGTGCCAGCAGCACCGGGACTAGCGGGGGATACCAGTACTTC. Translation: CASSTGTSGGYQYF. The full variable domain, in which reference TRBV11-2 and TRBJ2-5 provide the parts outside the CDR3, is EAGVAQSPRYKIIEKRQSVAFWCNPISGHATLYWYQQILGQGPKLLIQFQNNGVVDDSQLPKDRFSAERLKGVDSTLKIQPAKLEDSAVYLCASSTGTSGGYQYFGPGTRLLVL.

DNA of the CDR3: TGTGCCAGCAGCGCCTCCGGGACAGGGCATGAAAAACTGTTTTTT. Translation gives CASSASGTGHEKLFF. The chain couples TRBV9 to TRBJ1-4, with 9 nucleotides matching TRBD1. From germline, CDR1 is SGDLS and CDR2 YYNGEE. This CDR3 region has 15 residues. Losses at the gene ends were 3 bases for V and 6 bases for J; bases not matched to a gene: 6. Using reference TRBV9 and TRBJ1-4 for the parts outside the CDR3, the full variable domain is DSGVTQTPKHLITATGQRVTLRCSPRSGDLSVYWYQQSLDQGLQFLIQYYNGEERAKGNILERFSAQQFPDLHSELNLSSLELGDSALYFCASSASGTGHEKLFFGSGTQLSVL.

As DNA, the CDR3 is TGTGCCAGCAGCTTAGTGGGAGGGTCGGATGGCTACACCTTC. This sequence encodes CASSLVGGSDGYTF. The chain uses TRBV7-9 and TRBJ1-2, with unresolved D. Trimming removed 1 base at V and 6 bases at J, with 12 bases between. CDR1 SEHNR and CDR2 FQNEAQ come from the germline V gene (reference sequence). The CDR3 spans 14 residues. The full variable domain, completed using reference TRBV7-9 and TRBJ1-2, is DTGVSQNPRHKITKRGQNVTFRCDPISEHNRLYWYRQTLGQGPEFLTYFQNEAQLEKSRLLSDRFSAERPKGSFSTLEIQRTEQGDSAMYLCASSLVGGSDGYTFGSGTRLTVV.

This clone showed up just once. The chain couples TRBV7-2 to TRBJ1-5; TRBD1 might be the D (6 bases). Germline loops: CDR1 SGHTA, CDR2 FQGNSA. The germline V and J ends were trimmed by 3 bases and 1 base, with 13 bases remaining between them. This CDR3 has 16 residues. CDR3 amino acids: CASSFTGKGSNQPQHF. The CDR3 coding sequence is TGTGCCAGCAGCTTTACAGGGAAAGGGAGCAATCAGCCCCAGCATTTT.

The rearrangement uses TRBV18 and TRBJ2-1; 8 bases align to TRBD2. The CDR3 has 15 residues. V lost 6 bases to trimming and J lost 0 bases; unmatched junction nucleotides: 4. CDR1 and CDR2 from the germline V gene are KGHSH and LQKENI. CDR3 region: CASSAGRASYNEQFF. Here the CDR3 DNA reads TGTGCCAGCTCCGCCGGGAGGGCCTCCTACAATGAGCAGTTCTTC.

The J gene is TRBJ1-5, the V gene TRBV6-4; D gene uncertain. The CDR3 spans 13 residues. The V and J ends lost 2 bases and 7 bases respectively, with 9 bases between them. Germline values: CDR1 MRHNA, CDR2 SNTAGT. CDR3 region: CASSDGRTQPQHF. DNA for the CDR3: TGTGCCAGCAGTGACGGGCGGACCCAGCCCCAGCATTTT.

The rearrangement joins TRBV21-1 to TRBJ2-6; the table assigns TRBD1, which was not confirmed against the DNA. TRBV21-1 is a listed pseudogene. This CDR3 has 19 amino acids. This CDR3 reads CASSNGDREVITGANVLTF. CDR3 nucleotides: TGTGCCAGCAGCAATGGGGACAGGGAAGTGATAACTGGGGCCAACGTCCTGACTTTC.

This clone occurred a few times. For the CDR3, the DNA is TGTGCCAGCAGCTTACGCAGGGGGTGCAATCAGCCCCAGCATTTT. Its protein product is CASSLRRGCNQPQHF. This rearrangement joins TRBV7-4 to TRBJ1-5, with 7 bases lining up with TRBD1. With 2 bases clipped from V and 2 bases from J, the junction kept 3 bases outside the gene matches. Germline values: CDR1 SGHVT, CDR2 SQSDAQ. The CDR3 has 15 residues.

This clone was detected a few times. This chain connects TRBV11-3 to TRBJ2-5, with TRBD2 as a possible D gene (6 bases). Germline values: CDR1 SGHNT, CDR2 YENEEA. Trimming shortened V by 5 bases and J by 5 bases, and 15 bases separated the two germline ends. The CDR3 covers 14 residues. The DNA for the CDR3 is TGTGCCAGCAGCCTACGGACTATTATGGAGACCCAGTACTTC. Encoded protein: CASSLRTIMETQYF.

This chain uses TRBV13 with TRBJ2-5; D gene ambiguous. Between the trimmed V and J ends, which lost 0 bases and 7 bases, there was a span of 21 bases. This CDR3 contains 17 residues. Germline-derived CDR1 and CDR2 are PRHDT and FYEKMQ (reference sequence). The CDR3 loop reads CASSLGGRRIYLRTQYF. The CDR3 coding sequence is TGTGCCAGCAGCTTAGGTGGACGCCGAATTTATCTCAGGACCCAGTACTTC.

The V and J genes are TRBV7-2 and TRBJ1-6, with D unclear. This CDR3 spans 14 amino acids. V was trimmed by 4 bases and J by 8 bases, leaving 12 bases between them. Germline values: CDR1 SGHTA, CDR2 FQGNSA. The CDR3 loop is CASSSSGSYSPLHF. Written as DNA, the CDR3 is TGTGCCAGCAGCTCATCCGGGTCTTATTCACCCCTCCACTTT.

The chain joins TRBV6-5 to TRBJ1-3; TRBD1 is a possible D gene (5 bases). The CDR3 is made up of 14 amino acids. Germline assignment: CDR1 MNHEY and CDR2 SVGAGI. Trimming left V 6 bases short and J 1 base short, with 10 bases between. The CDR3 sequence is CASRDISSGNTIYF. DNA for the CDR3: TGTGCCAGCAGGGACATCTCATCTGGAAACACCATATATTTT.

V gene TRBV7-8 combines with J gene TRBJ2-4, with D possibly matching TRBD2 (6 bases). Germline CDR1 and CDR2: SGHVS and FQNEAQ. This CDR3 has 15 residues. Trimming took 0 bases from V and 5 from J, leaving 11 bases between them. The CDR3 nucleotides read TGTGCCAGCAGCTTAGCGGGGGGTGGCCAAAACATTCAGTACTTC. Protein: CASSLAGGGQNIQYF.